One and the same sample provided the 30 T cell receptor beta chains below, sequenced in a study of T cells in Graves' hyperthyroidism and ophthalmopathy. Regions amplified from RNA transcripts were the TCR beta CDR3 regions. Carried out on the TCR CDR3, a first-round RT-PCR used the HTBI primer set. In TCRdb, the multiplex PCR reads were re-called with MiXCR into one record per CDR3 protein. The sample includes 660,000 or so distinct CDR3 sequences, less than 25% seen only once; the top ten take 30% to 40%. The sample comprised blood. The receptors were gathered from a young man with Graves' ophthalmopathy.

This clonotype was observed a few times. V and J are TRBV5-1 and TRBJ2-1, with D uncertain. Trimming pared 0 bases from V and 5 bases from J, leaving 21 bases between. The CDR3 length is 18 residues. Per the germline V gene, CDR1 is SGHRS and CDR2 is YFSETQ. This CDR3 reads CASSLDAIDRSGDNEQFF. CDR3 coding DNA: TGCGCCAGCAGCTTGGATGCTATCGATCGATCCGGAGACAATGAGCAGTTCTTC.

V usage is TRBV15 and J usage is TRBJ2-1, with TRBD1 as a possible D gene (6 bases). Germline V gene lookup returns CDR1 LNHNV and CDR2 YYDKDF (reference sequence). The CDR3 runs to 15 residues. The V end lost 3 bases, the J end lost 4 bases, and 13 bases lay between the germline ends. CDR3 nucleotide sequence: TGTGCCACCAGCAGCGCCCCGACAGGATACAATGAGCAGTTCTTC. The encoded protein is CATSSAPTGYNEQFF.

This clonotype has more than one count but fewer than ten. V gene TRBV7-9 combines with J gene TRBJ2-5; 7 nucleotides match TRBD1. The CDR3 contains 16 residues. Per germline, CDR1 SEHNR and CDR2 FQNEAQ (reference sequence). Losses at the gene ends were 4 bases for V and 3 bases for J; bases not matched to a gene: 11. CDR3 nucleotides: TGTGCCAGCAGCTCAAGTGCCTGGACAGGCGAAGAGACCCAGTACTTC. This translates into CASSSSAWTGEETQYF.

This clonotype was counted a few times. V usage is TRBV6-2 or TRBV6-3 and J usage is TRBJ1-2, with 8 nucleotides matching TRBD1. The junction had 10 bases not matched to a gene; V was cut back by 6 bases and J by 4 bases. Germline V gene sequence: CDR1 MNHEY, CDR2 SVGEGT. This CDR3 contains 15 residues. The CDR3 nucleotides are TGTGCCAGCAGCCTAGGACAGGGCTCGGGCTATGGCTACACCTTC. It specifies CASSLGQGSGYGYTF.

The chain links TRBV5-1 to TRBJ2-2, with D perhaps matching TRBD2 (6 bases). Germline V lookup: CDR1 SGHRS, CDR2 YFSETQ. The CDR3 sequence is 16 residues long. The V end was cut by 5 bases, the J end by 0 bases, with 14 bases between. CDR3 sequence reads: CASSREGGSNTGELFF. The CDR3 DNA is TGCGCCAGCAGTAGAGAGGGAGGTTCGAACACCGGGGAGCTGTTTTTT.

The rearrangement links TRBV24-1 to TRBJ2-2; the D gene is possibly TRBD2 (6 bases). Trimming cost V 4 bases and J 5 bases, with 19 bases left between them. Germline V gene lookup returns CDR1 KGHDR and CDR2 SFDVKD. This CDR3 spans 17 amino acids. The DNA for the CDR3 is TGTGCCACCAGTGACCAGGAAACCGGGGGAGTAACCGGGGAGCTGTTTTTT. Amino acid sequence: CATSDQETGGVTGELFF.

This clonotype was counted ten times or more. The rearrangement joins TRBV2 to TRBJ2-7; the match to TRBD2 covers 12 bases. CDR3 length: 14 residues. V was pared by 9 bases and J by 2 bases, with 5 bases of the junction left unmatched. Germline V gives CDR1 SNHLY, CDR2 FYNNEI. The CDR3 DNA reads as TGTGCCAGTACGGGACTAGCGGGTGCCTACGAGCAGTACTTC. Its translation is CASTGLAGAYEQYF.

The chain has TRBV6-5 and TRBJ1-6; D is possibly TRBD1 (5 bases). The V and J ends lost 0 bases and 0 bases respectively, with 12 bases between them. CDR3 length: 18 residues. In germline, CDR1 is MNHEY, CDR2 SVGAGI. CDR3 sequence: CASSYSGTGGSYNSPLHF. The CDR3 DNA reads TGTGCCAGCAGTTACTCGGGGACGGGAGGCTCCTATAATTCACCCCTCCACTTT.

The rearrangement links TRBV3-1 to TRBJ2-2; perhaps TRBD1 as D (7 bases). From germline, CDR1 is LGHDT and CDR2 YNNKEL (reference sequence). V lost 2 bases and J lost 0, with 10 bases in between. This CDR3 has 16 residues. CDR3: CASSQPRGANTGELFF. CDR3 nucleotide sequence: TGTGCCAGCAGCCAACCCAGGGGGGCGAACACCGGGGAGCTGTTTTTT.

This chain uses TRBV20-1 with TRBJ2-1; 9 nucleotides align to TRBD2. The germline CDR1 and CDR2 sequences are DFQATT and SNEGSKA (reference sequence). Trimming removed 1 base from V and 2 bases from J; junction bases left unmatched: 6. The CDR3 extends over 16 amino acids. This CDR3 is CSARVASGNTYNEQFF. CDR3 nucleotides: TGCAGTGCTAGAGTGGCTAGCGGGAACACCTACAATGAGCAGTTCTTC.

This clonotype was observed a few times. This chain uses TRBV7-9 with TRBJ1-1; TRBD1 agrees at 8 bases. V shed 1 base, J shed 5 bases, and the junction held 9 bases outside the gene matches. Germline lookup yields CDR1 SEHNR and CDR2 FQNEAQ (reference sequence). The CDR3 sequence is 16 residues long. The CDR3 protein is CASSLGVGQGATEAFF. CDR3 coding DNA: TGTGCCAGCAGCTTAGGGGTGGGGCAGGGGGCAACTGAAGCTTTCTTT.

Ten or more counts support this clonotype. In nucleotides, the CDR3 is TGTGCCAGCAGTTTTTTGGGATACGGACAGCCCCAGCATTTT. It translates to CASSFLGYGQPQHF. The rearrangement joins TRBV28 to TRBJ1-5; D gene unclear. Germline CDR1 MDHEN, CDR2 SYDVKM. The germline V and J ends were trimmed by 3 bases and 7 bases, with 13 bases remaining between them. The CDR3 runs to 14 residues.

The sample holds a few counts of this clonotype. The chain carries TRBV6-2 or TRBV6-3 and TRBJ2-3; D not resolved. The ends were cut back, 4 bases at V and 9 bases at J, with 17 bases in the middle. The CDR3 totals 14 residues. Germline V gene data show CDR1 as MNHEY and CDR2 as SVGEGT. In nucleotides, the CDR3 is TGTGCCAGCAGTTTGAACCCCGAGAGTGGCACGCAGTATTTT. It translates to CASSLNPESGTQYF.

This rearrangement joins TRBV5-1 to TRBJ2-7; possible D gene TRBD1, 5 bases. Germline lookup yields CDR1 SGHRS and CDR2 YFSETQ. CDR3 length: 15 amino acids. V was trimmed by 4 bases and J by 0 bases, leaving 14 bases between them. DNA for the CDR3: TGCGCCAGCAGCCCGACGACAGTTTACTCCTACGAGCAGTACTTC. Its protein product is CASSPTTVYSYEQYF.

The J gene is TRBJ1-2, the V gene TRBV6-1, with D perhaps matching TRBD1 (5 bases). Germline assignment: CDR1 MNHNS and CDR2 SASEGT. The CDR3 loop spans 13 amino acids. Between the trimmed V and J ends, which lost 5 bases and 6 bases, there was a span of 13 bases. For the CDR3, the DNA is TGTGCCAGCAGTCCGGGACTTAGGGATGGCTACACCTTC. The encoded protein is CASSPGLRDGYTF.

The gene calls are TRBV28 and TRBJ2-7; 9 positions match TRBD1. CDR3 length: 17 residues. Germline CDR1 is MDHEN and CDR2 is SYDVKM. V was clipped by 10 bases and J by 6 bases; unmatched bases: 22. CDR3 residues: CATSLEHYSGQGSEQYF. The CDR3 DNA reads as TGTGCCACTAGTTTAGAACATTACTCGGGACAGGGCAGCGAGCAGTACTTC.

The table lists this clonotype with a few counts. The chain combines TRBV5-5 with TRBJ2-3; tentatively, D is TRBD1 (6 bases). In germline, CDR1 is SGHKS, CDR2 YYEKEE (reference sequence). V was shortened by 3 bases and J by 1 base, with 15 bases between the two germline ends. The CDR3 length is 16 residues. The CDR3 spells CASSYRLGGRTDTQYF. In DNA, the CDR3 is TGTGCCAGCAGCTACAGGTTAGGGGGACGCACAGATACGCAGTATTTT. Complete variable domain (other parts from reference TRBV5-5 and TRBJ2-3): DAGVTQSPTHLIKTRGQQVTLRCSPISGHKSVSWYQQVLGQGPQFIFQYYEKEERGRGNFPDRFSARQFPNYSSELNVNALLLGDSALYLCASSYRLGGRTDTQYFGPGTRLTVL.

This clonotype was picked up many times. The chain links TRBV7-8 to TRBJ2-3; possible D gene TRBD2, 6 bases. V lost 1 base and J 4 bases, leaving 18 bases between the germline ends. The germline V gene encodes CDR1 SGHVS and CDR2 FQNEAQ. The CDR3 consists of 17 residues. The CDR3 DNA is TGTGCCAGCAGCTTAGTAGGTGGCGGGACCTTCGCAGATACGCAGTATTTT. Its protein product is CASSLVGGGTFADTQYF. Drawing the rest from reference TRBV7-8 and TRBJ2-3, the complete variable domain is GAGVSQSPRYKVAKRGQDVALRCDPISGHVSLFWYQQALGQGPEFLTYFQNEAQLDKSGLPSDRFFAERPEGSVSTLKIQRTQQEDSAVYLCASSLVGGGTFADTQYFGPGTRLTVL.

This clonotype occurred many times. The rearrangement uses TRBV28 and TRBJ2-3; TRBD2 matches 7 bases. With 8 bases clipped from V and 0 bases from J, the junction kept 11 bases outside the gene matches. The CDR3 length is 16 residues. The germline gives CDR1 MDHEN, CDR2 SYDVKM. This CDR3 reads CASETSTKFSTDTQYF. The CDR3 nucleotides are TGTGCCAGCGAGACTAGCACTAAGTTTAGCACAGATACGCAGTATTTT.

The DNA of the CDR3 is TGTGCCAGCAGCCCCGGGGGGAGGAAAGCTGAAGCTTTCTTT. Translating it yields CASSPGGRKAEAFF. V is TRBV27 and J is TRBJ1-1, with D maybe TRBD1 (5 bases). The germline gives CDR1 MNHEY, CDR2 SMNVEV (reference sequence). The CDR3 is made up of 14 amino acids. Trimming removed 6 bases at V and 6 bases at J, with 17 bases between.

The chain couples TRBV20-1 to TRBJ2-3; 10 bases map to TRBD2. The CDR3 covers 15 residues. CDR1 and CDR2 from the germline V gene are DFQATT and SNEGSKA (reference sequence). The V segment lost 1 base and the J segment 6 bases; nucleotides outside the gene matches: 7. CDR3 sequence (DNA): TGCAGTGCTAGAGGTTATCTAGCGGGAGTGGATACGCAGTATTTT. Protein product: CSARGYLAGVDTQYF.

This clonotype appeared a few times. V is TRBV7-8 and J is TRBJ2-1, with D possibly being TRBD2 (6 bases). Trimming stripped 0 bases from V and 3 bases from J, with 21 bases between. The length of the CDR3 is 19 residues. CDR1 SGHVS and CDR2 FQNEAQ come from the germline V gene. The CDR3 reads CASSLAGYGDSGYYNEQFF. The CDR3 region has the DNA TGTGCCAGCAGCTTAGCTGGATATGGGGACTCCGGGTACTACAATGAGCAGTTCTTC.

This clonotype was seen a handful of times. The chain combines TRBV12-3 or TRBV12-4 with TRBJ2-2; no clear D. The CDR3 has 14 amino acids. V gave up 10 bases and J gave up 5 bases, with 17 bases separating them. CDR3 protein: CATAYWSETGELFF. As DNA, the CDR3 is TGTGCCACCGCTTATTGGTCTGAGACCGGGGAGCTGTTTTTT.

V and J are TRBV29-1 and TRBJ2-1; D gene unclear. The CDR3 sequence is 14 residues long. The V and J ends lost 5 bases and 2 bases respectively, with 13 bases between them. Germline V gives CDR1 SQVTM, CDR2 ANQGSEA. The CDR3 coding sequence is TGCAGCGTTCTAGGTGGACCTGCCTACAATGAGCAGTTCTTC. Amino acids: CSVLGGPAYNEQFF.

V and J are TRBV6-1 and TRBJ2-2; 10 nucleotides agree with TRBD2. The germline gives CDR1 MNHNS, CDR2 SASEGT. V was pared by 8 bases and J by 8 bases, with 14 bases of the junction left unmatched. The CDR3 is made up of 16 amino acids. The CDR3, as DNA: TGTGCCAGCGGGAATCTAGCGGGAGCAGAATGGGGGGAGCTGTTTTTT. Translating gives CASGNLAGAEWGELFF.

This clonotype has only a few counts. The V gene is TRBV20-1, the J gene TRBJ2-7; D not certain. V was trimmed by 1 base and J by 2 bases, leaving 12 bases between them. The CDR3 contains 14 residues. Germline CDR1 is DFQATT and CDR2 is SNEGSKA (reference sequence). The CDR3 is CSARAPTAPYEQYF. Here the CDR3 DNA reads TGCAGTGCTAGAGCCCCTACGGCCCCCTACGAGCAGTACTTC.

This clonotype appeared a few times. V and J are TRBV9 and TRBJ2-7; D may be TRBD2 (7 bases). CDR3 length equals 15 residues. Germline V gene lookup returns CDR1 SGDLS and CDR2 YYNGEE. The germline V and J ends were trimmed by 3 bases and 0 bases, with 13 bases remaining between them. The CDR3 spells CASSEGGGHSYEQYF. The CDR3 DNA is TGTGCCAGCAGCGAAGGGGGAGGGCACTCCTACGAGCAGTACTTC. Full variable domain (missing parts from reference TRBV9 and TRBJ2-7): DSGVTQTPKHLITATGQRVTLRCSPRSGDLSVYWYQQSLDQGLQFLIQYYNGEERAKGNILERFSAQQFPDLHSELNLSSLELGDSALYFCASSEGGGHSYEQYFGPGTRLTVT.

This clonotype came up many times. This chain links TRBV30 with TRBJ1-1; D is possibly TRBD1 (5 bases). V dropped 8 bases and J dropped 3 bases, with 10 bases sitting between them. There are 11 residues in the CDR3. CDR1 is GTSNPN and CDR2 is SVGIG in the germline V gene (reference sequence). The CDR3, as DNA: TGTGCCGGCGACAGTGACACTGAAGCTTTCTTT. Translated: CAGDSDTEAFF.

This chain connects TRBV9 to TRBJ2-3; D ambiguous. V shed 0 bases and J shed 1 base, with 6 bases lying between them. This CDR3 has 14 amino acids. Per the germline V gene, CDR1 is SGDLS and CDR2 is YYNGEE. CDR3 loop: CASSVAGRTDTQYF. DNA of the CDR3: TGTGCCAGCAGCGTAGCCGGTCGCACAGATACGCAGTATTTT.

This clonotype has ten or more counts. The CDR3 DNA sequence: TGTGCCAGCAGCTTAGATAGGCAAAACATTCAGTACTTC. It codes for CASSLDRQNIQYF. This chain joins TRBV11-2 and TRBJ2-4; D remains unclear. The germline gives CDR1 SGHAT, CDR2 FQNNGV. The CDR3 is made up of 13 amino acids. V was shortened by 0 bases and J by 5 bases, with 5 bases between the two germline ends.